This TCR beta chain was recorded in a study of blood T cells in healthy people across ages. Broader study findings: Observed TCR beta diversity per million T cells went down as age went up. This fall followed a roughly linear course with age.

With regard to this clonotype: Its antigen is not identified.

The authors ran a second PCR of roughly 6 to 12 cycles using a sample-barcoded 5' primer and a J-beta primer mix. TCRdb re-derived calls from the 5' RACE reads in MiXCR, one entry per CDR3 protein. The sample shows 1,500,000 or so distinct CDR3 sequences, around 59% of them seen only once. The V end was cut by 6 bases, the J end by 0 bases, with 15 bases between. This CDR3 has 14 residues. Germline-derived CDR1 and CDR2 are DFQATT and SNEGSKA (reference sequence). The sequenced sample consisted of blood. This receptor was taken from a man aged 18 to 30 in good health. This sequence joins TRBV20-1 and TRBJ2-7, with a possible D match to TRBD2 (5 bases). Here the CDR3 DNA reads TGCAGTGCCCCCGACGGAACTAGCTCCTACGAGCAGTACTTC. This codes for CSAPDGTSSYEQYF.